This passage covers 4 T cell receptor beta chains from one sample sequenced in a study of brain T cells in children with intractable seizures. The sequenced cases were selected for having the highest brain T cell transcript signatures. TCRdb keeps only in-frame clones here, not all; method: immunoSEQ multiplex PCR. Among about 2,500 clones listed, about 86% were seen once. The sample consisted of resected brain tissue, taken at surgery. The receptor set was obtained from a boy less than two years old with hemimegalencephaly and intractable seizures.

This chain links TRBV7-2 with TRBJ2-7, with D perhaps TRBD2 (6 bases). V dropped 6 bases and J dropped 3 bases, with 12 bases sitting between them. CDR1 is SGHTA and CDR2 is FQGNSA in the germline V gene. This CDR3 is built from 13 residues. The CDR3 here is CASSSTSSYEQYF. Written as DNA, the CDR3 is TGTGCCAGCAGTTCTACTAGCAGCTACGAGCAGTACTTC.

CDR3 protein: CAISDPRTSGRMYEQYF. CDR3 nucleotides: TGTGCCATCAGTGACCCCCGGACTAGCGGGAGGATGTACGAGCAGTACTTC. The chain couples TRBV10-3 to TRBJ2-7, with TRBD2 matching 14 bases. Looked up from germline, CDR1 is ENHRY and CDR2 is SYGVKD. This CDR3 contains 17 residues. Trimming cost V 3 bases and J 4 bases; bases outside gene matches: 8.

This clone came up once. The rearrangement joins TRBV27 to TRBJ2-1, with 11 bases identical to TRBD2. Germline values: CDR1 MNHEY, CDR2 SMNVEV (reference sequence). This CDR3 spans 17 amino acids. V dropped 0 bases and J dropped 4; count of bases not matched to a gene: 5. The CDR3 bases are TGTGCCAGCAGTTTATCGGGGACTAGCGGAGTATACAATGAGCAGTTCTTC. This sequence encodes CASSLSGTSGVYNEQFF.

There are a few counts of this clone. This sequence joins TRBV27 and TRBJ2-7; D may be TRBD1 (6 bases). This CDR3 has 16 residues. CDR1 is MNHEY and CDR2 is SMNVEV in the germline V gene (reference sequence). V was clipped by 6 bases and J by 4 bases, with 22 bases between them. The CDR3 sequence is CASRDPRDKTGYEQYF. The CDR3 DNA reads as TGTGCCAGCAGGGACCCGAGGGACAAGACCGGTTACGAGCAGTACTTC.